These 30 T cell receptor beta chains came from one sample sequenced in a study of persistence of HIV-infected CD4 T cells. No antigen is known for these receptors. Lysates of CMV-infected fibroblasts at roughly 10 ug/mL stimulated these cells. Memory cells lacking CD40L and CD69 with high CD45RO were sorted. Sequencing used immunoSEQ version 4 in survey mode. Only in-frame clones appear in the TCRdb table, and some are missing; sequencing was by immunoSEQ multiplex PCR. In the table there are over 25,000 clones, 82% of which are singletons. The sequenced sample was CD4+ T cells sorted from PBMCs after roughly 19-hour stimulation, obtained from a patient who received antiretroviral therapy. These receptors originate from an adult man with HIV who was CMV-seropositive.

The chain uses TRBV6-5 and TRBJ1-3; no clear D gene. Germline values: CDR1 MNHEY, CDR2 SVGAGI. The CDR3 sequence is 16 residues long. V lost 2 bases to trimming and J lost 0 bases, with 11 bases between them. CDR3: CASSYARSSSGNTIYF. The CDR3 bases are TGTGCCAGCAGTTACGCCAGGTCGAGCTCTGGAAACACCATATATTTT.

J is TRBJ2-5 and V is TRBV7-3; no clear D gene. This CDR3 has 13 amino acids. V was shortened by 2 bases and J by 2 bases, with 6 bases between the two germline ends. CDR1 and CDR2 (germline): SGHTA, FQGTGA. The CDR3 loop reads CASSLAPQETQYF. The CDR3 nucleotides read TGTGCCAGCAGCTTAGCCCCTCAAGAGACCCAGTACTTC.

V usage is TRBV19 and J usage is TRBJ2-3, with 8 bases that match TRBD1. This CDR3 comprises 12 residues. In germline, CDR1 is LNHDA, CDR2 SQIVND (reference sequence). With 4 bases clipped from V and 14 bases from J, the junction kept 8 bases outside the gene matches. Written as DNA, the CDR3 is TGTGCCAGTAGTAACTTGGGACAGGTAGTGTATTTT. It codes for CASSNLGQVVYF.

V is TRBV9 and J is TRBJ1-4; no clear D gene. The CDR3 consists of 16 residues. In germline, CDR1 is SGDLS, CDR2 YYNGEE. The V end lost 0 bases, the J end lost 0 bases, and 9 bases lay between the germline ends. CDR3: CASSVGPVPTNEKLFF. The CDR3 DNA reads TGTGCCAGCAGCGTAGGTCCAGTACCAACTAATGAAAAACTGTTTTTT.

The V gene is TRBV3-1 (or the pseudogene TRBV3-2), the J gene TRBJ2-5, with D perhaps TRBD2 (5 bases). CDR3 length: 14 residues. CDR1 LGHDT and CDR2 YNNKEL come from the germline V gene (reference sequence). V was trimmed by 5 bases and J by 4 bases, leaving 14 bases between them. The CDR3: CASSVTTWGETQYF. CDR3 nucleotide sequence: TGTGCCAGCAGCGTGACTACGTGGGGAGAGACCCAGTACTTC.

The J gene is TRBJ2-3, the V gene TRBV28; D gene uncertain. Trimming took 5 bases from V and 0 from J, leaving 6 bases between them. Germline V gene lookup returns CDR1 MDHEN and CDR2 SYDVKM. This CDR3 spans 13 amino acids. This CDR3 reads CASSTHSTDTQYF. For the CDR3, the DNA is TGTGCCAGCAGTACCCATAGCACAGATACGCAGTATTTT.

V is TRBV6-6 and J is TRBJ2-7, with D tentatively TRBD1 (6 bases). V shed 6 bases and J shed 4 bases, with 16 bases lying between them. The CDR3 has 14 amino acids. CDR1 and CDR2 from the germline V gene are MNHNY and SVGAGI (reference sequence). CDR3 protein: CASRYLDSYYEQYF. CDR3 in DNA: TGTGCCAGCAGGTACCTGGACAGCTATTACGAGCAGTACTTC.

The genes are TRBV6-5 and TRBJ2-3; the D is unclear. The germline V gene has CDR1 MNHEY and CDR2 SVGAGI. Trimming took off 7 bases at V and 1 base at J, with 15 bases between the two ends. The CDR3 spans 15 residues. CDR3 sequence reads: CASNRGRAGTDTQYF. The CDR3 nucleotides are TGTGCCAGCAATAGAGGCCGCGCCGGCACAGATACGCAGTATTTT.

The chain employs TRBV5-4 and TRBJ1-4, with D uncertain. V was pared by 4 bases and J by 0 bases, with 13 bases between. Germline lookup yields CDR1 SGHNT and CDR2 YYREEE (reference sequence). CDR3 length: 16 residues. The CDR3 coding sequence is TGTGCCAGCAGCCCCAGACCGACCGCAACTAATGAAAAACTGTTTTTT. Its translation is CASSPRPTATNEKLFF. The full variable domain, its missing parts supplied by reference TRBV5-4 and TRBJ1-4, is ETGVTQSPTHLIKTRGQQVTLRCSSQSGHNTVSWYQQALGQGPQFIFQYYREEENGRGNFPPRFSGLQFPNYSSELNVNALELDDSALYLCASSPRPTATNEKLFFGSGTQLSVL.

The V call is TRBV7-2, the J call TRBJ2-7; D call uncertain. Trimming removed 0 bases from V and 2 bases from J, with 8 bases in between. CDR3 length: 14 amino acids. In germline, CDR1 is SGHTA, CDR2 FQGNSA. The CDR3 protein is CASSLAQVPYEQYF. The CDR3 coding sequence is TGTGCCAGCAGCTTAGCCCAGGTCCCCTACGAGCAGTACTTC.

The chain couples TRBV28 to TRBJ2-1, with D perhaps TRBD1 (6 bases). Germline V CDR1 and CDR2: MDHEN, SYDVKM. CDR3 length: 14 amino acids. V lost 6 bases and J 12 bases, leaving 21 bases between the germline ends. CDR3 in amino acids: CASRGNRESLWQFF. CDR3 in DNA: TGTGCCAGCAGAGGAAACAGGGAAAGTCTCTGGCAGTTCTTC.

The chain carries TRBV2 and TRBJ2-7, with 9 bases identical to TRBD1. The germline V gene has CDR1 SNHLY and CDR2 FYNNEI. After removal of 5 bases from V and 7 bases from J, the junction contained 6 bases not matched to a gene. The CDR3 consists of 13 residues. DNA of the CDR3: TGTGCCAGCAGTCTCACAGGGGGCGGTGAGCAGTACTTC. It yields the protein CASSLTGGGEQYF.

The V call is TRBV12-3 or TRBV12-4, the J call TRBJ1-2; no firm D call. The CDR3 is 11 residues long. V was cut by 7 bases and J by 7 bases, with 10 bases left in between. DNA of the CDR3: TGTGCCAGCACCACCCGCCTTGGCTACACCTTC. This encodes CASTTRLGYTF.

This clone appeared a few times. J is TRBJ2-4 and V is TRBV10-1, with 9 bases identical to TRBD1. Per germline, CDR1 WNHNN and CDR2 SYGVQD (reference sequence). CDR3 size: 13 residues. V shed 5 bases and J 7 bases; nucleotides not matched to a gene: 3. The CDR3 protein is CASSRDRDNIQYF. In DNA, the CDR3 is TGCGCCAGCAGTAGGGACAGGGATAACATTCAGTACTTC.

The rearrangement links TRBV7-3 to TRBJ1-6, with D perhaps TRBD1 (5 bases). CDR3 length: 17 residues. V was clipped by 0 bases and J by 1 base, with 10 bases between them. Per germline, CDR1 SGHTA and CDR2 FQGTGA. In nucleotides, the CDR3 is TGTGCCAGCAGCTTAACGGGACCGAGTTCCTATAATTCACCCCTCCACTTT. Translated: CASSLTGPSSYNSPLHF. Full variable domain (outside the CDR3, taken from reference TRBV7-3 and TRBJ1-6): GAGVSQTPSNKVTEKGKYVELRCDPISGHTALYWYRQSLGQGPEFLIYFQGTGAADDSGLPNDRFFAVRPEGSVSTLKIQRTERGDSAVYLCASSLTGPSSYNSPLHFGNGTRLTVT.

As DNA, the CDR3 is TGTGCCAGCAGCCCATCCCAGCGGGGGAGCTACAATGAGCAGTTCTTC. Protein sequence: CASSPSQRGSYNEQFF. This rearrangement joins TRBV7-3 to TRBJ2-1; 8 bases match TRBD2. Germline V gene lookup returns CDR1 SGHTA and CDR2 FQGTGA. With V trimmed by 5 bases and J by 3 bases, 9 bases remained unmatched. The CDR3 contains 16 residues.

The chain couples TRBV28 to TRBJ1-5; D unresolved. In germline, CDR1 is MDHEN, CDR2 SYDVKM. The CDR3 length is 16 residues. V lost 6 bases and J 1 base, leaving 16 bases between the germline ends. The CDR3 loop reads CASSPIRSGSNQPQHF. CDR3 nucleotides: TGTGCCAGCAGCCCGATTCGGTCGGGAAGCAATCAGCCCCAGCATTTT.

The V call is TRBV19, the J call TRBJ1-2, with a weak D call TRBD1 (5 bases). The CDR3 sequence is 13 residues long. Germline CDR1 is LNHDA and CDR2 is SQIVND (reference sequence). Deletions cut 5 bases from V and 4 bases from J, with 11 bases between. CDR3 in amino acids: CASSFQGTYGYTF. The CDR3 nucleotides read TGTGCCAGTAGTTTTCAGGGCACCTATGGCTACACCTTC.

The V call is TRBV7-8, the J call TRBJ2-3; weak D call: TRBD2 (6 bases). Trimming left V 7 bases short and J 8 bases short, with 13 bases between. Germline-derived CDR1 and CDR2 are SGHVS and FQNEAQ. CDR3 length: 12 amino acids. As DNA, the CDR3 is TGTGCCAGCACCGGAGGGTCGGGTACGCAGTATTTT. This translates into CASTGGSGTQYF.

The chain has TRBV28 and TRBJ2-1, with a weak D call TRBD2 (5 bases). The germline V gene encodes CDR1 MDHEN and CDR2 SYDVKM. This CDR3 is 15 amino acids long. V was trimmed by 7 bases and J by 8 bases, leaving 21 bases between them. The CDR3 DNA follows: TGTGCCAGCACCCTGAGCAGCGGATTCTCGGATGAGCAGTTCTTC. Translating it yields CASTLSSGFSDEQFF. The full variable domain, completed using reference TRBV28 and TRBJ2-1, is DVKVTQSSRYLVKRTGEKVFLECVQDMDHENMFWYRQDPGLGLRLIYFSYDVKMKEKGDIPEGYSVSREKKERFSLILESASTNQTSMYLCASTLSSGFSDEQFFGPGTRLTVL.

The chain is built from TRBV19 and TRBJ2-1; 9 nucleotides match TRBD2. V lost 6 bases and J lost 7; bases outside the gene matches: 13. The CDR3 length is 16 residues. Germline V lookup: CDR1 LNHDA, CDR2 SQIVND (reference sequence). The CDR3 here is CASSHHRSGGGNEQFF. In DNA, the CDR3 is TGTGCCAGTAGCCACCACCGTAGCGGGGGAGGGAATGAGCAGTTCTTC.

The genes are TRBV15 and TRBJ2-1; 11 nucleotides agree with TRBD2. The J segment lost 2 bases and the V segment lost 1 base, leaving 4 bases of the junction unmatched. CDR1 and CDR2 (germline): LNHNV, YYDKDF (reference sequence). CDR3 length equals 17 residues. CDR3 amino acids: CATSRGSGGATYNEQFF. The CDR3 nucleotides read TGTGCCACCAGCAGAGGTAGCGGGGGGGCCACCTACAATGAGCAGTTCTTC.

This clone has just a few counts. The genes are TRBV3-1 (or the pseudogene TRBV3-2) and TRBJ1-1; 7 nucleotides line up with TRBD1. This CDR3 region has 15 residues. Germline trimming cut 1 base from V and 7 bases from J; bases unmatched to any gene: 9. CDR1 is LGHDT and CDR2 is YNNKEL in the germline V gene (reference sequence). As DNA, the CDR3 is TGTGCCAGCAGCCAAGGAGCAGGGGGTATCGATGAAGCTTTCTTT. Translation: CASSQGAGGIDEAFF.

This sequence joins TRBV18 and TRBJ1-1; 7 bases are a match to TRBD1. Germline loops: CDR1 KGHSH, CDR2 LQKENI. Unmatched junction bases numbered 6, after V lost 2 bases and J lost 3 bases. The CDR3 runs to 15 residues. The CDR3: CASSPSTGLHTEAFF. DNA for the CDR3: TGTGCCAGCTCACCATCGACAGGGTTGCACACTGAAGCTTTCTTT.

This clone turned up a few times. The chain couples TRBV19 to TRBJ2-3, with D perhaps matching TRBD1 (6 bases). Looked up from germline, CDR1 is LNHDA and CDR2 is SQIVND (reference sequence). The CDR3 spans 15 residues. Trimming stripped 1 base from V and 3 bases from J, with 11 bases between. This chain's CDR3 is CASSIAGQSTDTQYF. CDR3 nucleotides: TGTGCCAGTAGTATAGCCGGACAGTCAACAGATACGCAGTATTTT. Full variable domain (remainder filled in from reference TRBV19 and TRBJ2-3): DGGITQSPKYLFRKEGQNVTLSCEQNLNHDAMYWYRQDPGQGLRLIYYSQIVNDFQKGDIAEGYSVSREKKESFPLTVTSAQKNPTAFYLCASSIAGQSTDTQYFGPGTRLTVL.

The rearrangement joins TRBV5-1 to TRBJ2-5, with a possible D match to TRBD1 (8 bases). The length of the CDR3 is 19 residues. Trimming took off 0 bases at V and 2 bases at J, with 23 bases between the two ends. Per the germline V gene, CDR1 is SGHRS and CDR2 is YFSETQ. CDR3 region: CASSLGYGQGIGGQETQYF. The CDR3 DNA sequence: TGCGCCAGCAGCTTGGGTTACGGACAGGGTATCGGGGGGCAAGAGACCCAGTACTTC.

The CDR3 sequence is CASSLDRSSYNSPLHF. The CDR3 DNA sequence: TGTGCCAGCAGCTTGGACAGAAGCTCCTATAATTCACCCCTCCACTTT. The J gene is TRBJ1-6, the V gene TRBV5-4; no reliable D call. The CDR3 has 16 amino acids. V was trimmed by 0 bases and J by 0 bases, leaving 7 bases between them. Per germline, CDR1 SGHNT and CDR2 YYREEE (reference sequence).

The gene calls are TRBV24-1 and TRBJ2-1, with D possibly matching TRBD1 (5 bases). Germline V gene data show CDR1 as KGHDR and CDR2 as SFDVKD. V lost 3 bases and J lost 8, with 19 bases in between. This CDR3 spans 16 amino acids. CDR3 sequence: CATSDLSGSGRHEQFF. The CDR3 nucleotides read TGTGCCACCAGTGATCTTTCAGGGTCCGGTAGGCATGAGCAGTTCTTC.

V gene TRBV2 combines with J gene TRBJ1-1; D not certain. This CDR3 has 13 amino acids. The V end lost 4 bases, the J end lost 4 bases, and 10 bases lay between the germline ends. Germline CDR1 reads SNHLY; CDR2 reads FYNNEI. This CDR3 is CASSVSMTTEAFF. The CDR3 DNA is TGTGCCAGCAGTGTATCCATGACCACTGAAGCTTTCTTT.

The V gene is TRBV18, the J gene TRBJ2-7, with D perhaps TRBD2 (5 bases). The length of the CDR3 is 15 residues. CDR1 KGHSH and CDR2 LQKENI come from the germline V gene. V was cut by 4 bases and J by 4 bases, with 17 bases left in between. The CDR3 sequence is CASSRGDTRGYEQYF. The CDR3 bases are TGTGCCAGCTCACGTGGAGACACCCGGGGTTACGAGCAGTACTTC.